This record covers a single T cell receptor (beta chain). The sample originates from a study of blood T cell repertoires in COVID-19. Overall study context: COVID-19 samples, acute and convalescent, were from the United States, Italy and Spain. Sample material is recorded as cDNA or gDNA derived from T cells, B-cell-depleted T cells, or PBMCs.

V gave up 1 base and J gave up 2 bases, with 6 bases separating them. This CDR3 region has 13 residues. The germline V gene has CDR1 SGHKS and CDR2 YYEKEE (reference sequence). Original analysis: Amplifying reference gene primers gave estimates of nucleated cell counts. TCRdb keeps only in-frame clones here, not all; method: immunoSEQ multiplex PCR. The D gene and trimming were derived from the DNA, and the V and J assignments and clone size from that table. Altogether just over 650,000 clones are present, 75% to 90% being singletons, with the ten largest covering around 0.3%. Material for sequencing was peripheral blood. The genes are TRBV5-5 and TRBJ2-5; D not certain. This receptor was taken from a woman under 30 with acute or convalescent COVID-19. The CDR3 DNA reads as TGTGCCAGCAGCTTGTACAGTCAAGAGACCCAGTACTTC. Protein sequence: CASSLYSQETQYF.